This section outlines one T cell receptor (beta chain) sequence together with its context. Researchers ran the PCR with 60 Vbeta and 13 Jbeta primers. Clones were read by immunoSEQ multiplex PCR, and TCRdb kept only the in-frame ones, dropping some. The table has some 150,000 clones, 65% to 85% seen once; the top ten hold roughly 4.5%. The data were taken from a study of cytomegalovirus exposure and HLA in healthy donors. Study background: HLA-typed donors were the source of about 85 million unique TCRs, which an early data release held.

There are 15 residues in the CDR3. The V gene end was trimmed by 4 bases and the J gene end by 13 bases; junction bases not matched to a gene: 12. Germline CDR1 reads LGHNA; CDR2 reads YNFKEQ. The TCR sequence derives from a woman in her forties or fifties in good health and CMV-seropositive. This sequence joins TRBV4-2 and TRBJ2-1, with 11 bases matching TRBD2. Sequenced input: PBMCs. For the CDR3, the DNA is TGTGCCAGCAGCCTTGACCCCATTAGCGGGGGGGCACAGTTCTTC. Translating gives CASSLDPISGGAQFF.